The entry that follows covers one T cell receptor beta chain sequence. What it binds is unknown. The record originates from a study of cytomegalovirus exposure and HLA in healthy donors. Findings and caveats of the study: In vitro assays verified that a few CMV-associated chains recognized CMV antigens specifically. The study designated 164 TCR beta chains cytomegalovirus-associated. Most TCRs appeared rarely, but some public TCRs recurred in many donors.

The protocol was immunoSEQ multiplex PCR, while the TCRdb copy is restricted to in-frame clones and leaves out a portion. The repertoire holds about 44,000 clones, with 80% to 95% as singletons. Trimming shortened V by 7 bases and J by 2 bases, and 18 bases separated the two germline ends. The CDR3 totals 15 residues. Germline V gene data show CDR1 as MGHDK and CDR2 as SYGVNS. This chain connects TRBV25-1 to TRBJ2-7, with D hard to call. Material: PBMCs. The receptor's source is a woman aged 18-29 years in good health and CMV-seronegative. CDR3 sequence reads: CASKSAYPLAYEQYF. The CDR3 region has the DNA TGTGCCAGCAAGAGTGCCTACCCTTTAGCCTACGAGCAGTACTTC.